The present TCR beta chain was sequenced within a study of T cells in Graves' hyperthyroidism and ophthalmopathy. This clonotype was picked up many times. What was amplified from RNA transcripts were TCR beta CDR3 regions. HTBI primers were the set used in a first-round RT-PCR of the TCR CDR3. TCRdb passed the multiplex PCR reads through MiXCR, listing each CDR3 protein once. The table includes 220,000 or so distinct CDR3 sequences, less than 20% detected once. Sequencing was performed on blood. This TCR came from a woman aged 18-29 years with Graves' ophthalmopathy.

CDR3 loop: CASKMTGVPYNEQFF. The CDR3 DNA is TGTGCCAGCAAAATGACAGGAGTTCCCTACAATGAGCAGTTCTTC. The chain has TRBV19 and TRBJ2-1; a possible D gene is TRBD1 (6 bases). V dropped 9 bases and J dropped 2 bases, with 17 bases sitting between them. The CDR3 length is 15 residues. From germline, CDR1 is LNHDA and CDR2 SQIVND (reference sequence).